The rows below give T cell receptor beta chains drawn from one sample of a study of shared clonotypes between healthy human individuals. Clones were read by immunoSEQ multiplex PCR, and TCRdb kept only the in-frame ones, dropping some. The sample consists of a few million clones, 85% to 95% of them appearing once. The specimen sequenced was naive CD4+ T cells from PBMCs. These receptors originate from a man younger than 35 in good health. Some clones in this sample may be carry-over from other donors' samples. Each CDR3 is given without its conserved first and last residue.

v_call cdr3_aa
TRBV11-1 ASSQGTGWLAEQY
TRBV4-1 ASSRNFQGYEQY
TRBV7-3 ASSLTSTAGYT
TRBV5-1 ASRLFPATGELF
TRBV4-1 ASGAEGTANEKLF
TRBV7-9 ASSLGDRAGYGYT
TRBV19 ASSILGGRWNEQF
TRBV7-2 ASSSHANTEAF
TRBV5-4 ASSPGPPHTGELF
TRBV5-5 ASSLGPEHYNEQF
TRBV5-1 ASSSVAGGYNEQF
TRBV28 ASRPGGAVETQY
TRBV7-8 ASSSPWGQGSSNEQY
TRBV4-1 ASSQGITGGNVWEKLF
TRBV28 ASSLSPPRTRIDYEQY
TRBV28 ASSLLEGGYGYT
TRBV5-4 ASSSLGDPYEQY
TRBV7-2 ASSFQGTSGQETQY
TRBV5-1 ASSLSYRDDQPQH
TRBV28 ASNLPGQGEAF
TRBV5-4 ASSLVGGDGYT
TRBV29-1 SVSRQGKNTEAF
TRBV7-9 ASSATYNEQF
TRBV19 ASSTRTGGPYEQY
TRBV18 ASSPGRQRNQPQH
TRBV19 ASSMGLAGVGTGELF
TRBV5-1 ASSFVKGSSYEQY
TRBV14 ASSQAGIRSGELF
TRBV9 ASSVRGLQETQY
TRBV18 ASRGPPGGDNQPQH
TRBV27 ASSPQGGTRADTEAF
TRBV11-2 ASTTIGATGELF
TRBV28 ASSYGGSQPQH
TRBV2 ASSVASGRANEQF
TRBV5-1 ASSLASGRANEQF
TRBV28 ASSLPTGRYQPQH
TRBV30 AWNWSPYNEQF
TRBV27 ASSLLARPIYEQY
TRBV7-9 ASSPAGTYEQY
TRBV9 ASSVGSGVSNEQF
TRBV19 ASSVGRQGGNTIY
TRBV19 ASSTQGAGGNQPQH
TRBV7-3 ASSPGRSTGELF
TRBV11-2 ASSPRPGRAYYEQY
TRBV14 ASSLRGRNEKLF
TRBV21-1 AREDEVYEQY
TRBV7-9 ASSFRQTNTGELF
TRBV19 ARTAYSNQPQH
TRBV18 ASSLSRGTEQF
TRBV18 ASSPLRDVGFSGNTIY
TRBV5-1 ASSLAMSLEAF
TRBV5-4 ASSLEPIRAGYGYT
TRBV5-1 ASSLAAGAQETQY
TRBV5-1 ASSPTIGAGTEAF
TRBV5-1 ASSRIAGGTDTQY